The clone carrying this TCR beta chain occurred a few times. This sample was included in a study of identical twins. Germline V lookup: CDR1 SGHAT, CDR2 FQDESV (reference sequence). V was clipped by 6 bases and J by 0 bases; unmatched bases: 17. The CDR3 spans 19 residues. One entry per CDR3 protein, called by TCRdb with MiXCR from the 5' RACE reads. This table has 200,000 or so distinct CDR3 sequences, more than 15% appearing once. The sample also formed part of further work on T cells expressing NK-cell markers.

This clonotype was obtained from a woman between 18 and 29 years old in good health. The sequencing sample was made of CD8+ T cells sorted from blood. V gene TRBV11-1 combines with J gene TRBJ2-3, with TRBD2 identical over 8 bases. The CDR3 region is CASRGLSGGEKKSTDTQYF. In DNA form, the CDR3 reads TGTGCCAGCAGGGGGCTGAGCGGGGGAGAAAAAAAAAGCACAGATACGCAGTATTTT.